This entry concerns a single T cell receptor beta chain. The data stem from a study of blood T cell repertoires in COVID-19. The assay was immunoSEQ multiplex PCR, and TCRdb's table has in-frame clones only and misses some. Of around 72,000 clones in the sample, roughly 90% were seen once. Sequencing was carried out using peripheral blood. The receptor was derived from a middle-aged man with acute or convalescent COVID-19.

CDR3 residues: CAILGQGSYEQYF. CDR3 DNA sequence: TGTGCCATCCTTGGACAGGGTTCCTACGAGCAGTACTTC. The chain is built from TRBV10-3 and TRBJ2-7; 8 bases line up with TRBD1. CDR3 length: 13 amino acids. J was trimmed by 1 base and V by 8 bases; bases with no gene match: 4. Germline CDR1 reads ENHRY; CDR2 reads SYGVKD.